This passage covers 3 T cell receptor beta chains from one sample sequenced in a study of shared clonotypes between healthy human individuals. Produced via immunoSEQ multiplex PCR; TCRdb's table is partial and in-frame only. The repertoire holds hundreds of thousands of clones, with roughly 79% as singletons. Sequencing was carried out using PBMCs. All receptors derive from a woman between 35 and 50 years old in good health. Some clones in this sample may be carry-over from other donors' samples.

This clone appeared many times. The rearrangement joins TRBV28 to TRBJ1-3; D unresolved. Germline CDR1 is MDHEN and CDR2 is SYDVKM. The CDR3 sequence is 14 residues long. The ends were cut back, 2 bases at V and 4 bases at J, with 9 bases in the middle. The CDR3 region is CASSLVPHGNTIYF. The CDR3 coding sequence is TGTGCCAGCAGTTTAGTCCCCCACGGAAACACCATATATTTT.

CDR3 nucleotides: TGTGCCAGCTCACCACCGGTTCAGGGGTTCGGCTATGGCTACACCTTC. This sequence encodes CASSPPVQGFGYGYTF. The rearrangement joins TRBV18 to TRBJ1-2, with D possibly matching TRBD1 (6 bases). The CDR3 runs to 16 residues. Germline CDR1 and CDR2: KGHSH and LQKENI. V lost 0 bases and J 4 bases, leaving 15 bases between the germline ends. The variable domain in full, with the rest retrieved from reference TRBV18 and TRBJ1-2, is NAGVMQNPRHLVRRRGQEARLRCSPMKGHSHVYWYRQLPEEGLKFMVYLQKENIIDESGMPKERFSAEFPKEGPSILRIQQVVRGDSAAYFCASSPPVQGFGYGYTFGSGTRLTVV.

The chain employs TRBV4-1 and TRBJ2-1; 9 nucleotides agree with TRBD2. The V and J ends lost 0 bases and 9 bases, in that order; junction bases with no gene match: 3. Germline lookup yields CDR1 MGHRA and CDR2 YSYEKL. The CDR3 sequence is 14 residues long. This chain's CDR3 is CASSQEGTSSEQFF. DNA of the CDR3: TGCGCCAGCAGCCAAGAGGGGACTAGCAGTGAGCAGTTCTTC.